The 17 T cell receptor beta chains presented below share a single source sample, sequenced in a study of control samples from healthy donors and cancer patients. The assay was immunoSEQ multiplex PCR, and TCRdb's table has in-frame clones only and misses some. The data show 70,000 to 100,000 clones, roughly 89% seen once. The sample was blood. These receptors were taken from a woman in her sixties in good health.

The chain has TRBV2 and TRBJ1-2; a possible D gene is TRBD1 (6 bases). CDR1 and CDR2 from the germline V gene are SNHLY and FYNNEI. The V end was cut by 5 bases, the J end by 8 bases, with 9 bases between. The CDR3 covers 11 residues. The CDR3 coding sequence is TGTGCCAGCAGTCGAGGGACAGGCTACACCTTC. The encoded protein is CASSRGTGYTF.

The V call is TRBV5-1, the J call TRBJ2-2; possible D gene TRBD2, 5 bases. Germline V gene lookup returns CDR1 SGHRS and CDR2 YFSETQ. The ends were cut back, 4 bases at V and 2 bases at J, with 15 bases in the middle. This CDR3 spans 16 amino acids. This CDR3 reads CASSEGMGSNTGELFF. The CDR3 DNA is TGCGCCAGCAGCGAGGGCATGGGTTCCAACACCGGGGAGCTGTTTTTT.

This sequence joins TRBV7-2 and TRBJ1-6, with D uncertain. Germline V CDR1 and CDR2: SGHTA, FQGNSA. Trimming cost V 1 base and J 10 bases, with 17 bases left between them. The CDR3 length is 16 residues. The CDR3 sequence is CASSLEWAVLLSPLHF. CDR3 DNA sequence: TGTGCCAGCAGCTTAGAGTGGGCAGTACTTTTGTCACCCCTCCACTTT. Full variable domain (rest looked up from reference TRBV7-2 and TRBJ1-6): GAGVSQSPSNKVTEKGKDVELRCDPISGHTALYWYRQSLGQGLEFLIYFQGNSAPDKSGLPSDRFSAERTGGSVSTLTIQRTQQEDSAVYLCASSLEWAVLLSPLHFGNGTRLTVT.

This chain connects TRBV14 to TRBJ2-2, with D perhaps matching TRBD1 or TRBD2 (5 bases each). The CDR3 is 14 amino acids. Trimming removed 4 bases from V and 3 bases from J, with 9 bases in between. Germline V gene lookup returns CDR1 SGHDN and CDR2 FVKESK. The CDR3 DNA reads TGTGCCAGCAGCCTGGGGACGCACACCGGGGAGCTGTTTTTT. Translation gives CASSLGTHTGELFF.

The chain combines TRBV18 with TRBJ1-6, with unresolved D. CDR1 and CDR2 (germline): KGHSH, LQKENI. The CDR3 has 13 residues. Trimming left V 8 bases short and J 4 bases short, with 9 bases between. The DNA for the CDR3 is TGTGCCAGCCGGAGTATTTATAATTCACCCCTCCACTTT. Protein sequence: CASRSIYNSPLHF.

CDR3 amino acids: CAWSRGSVISPLHF. Written as DNA, the CDR3 is TGTGCCTGGAGCCGGGGCAGTGTCATATCACCCCTCCACTTT. The V and J genes are TRBV30 and TRBJ1-6; D might be TRBD1 (5 bases). The ends were cut back, 3 bases at V and 10 bases at J, with 16 bases in the middle. Per germline, CDR1 GTSNPN and CDR2 SVGIG (reference sequence). The CDR3 is made up of 14 amino acids.

The CDR3 loop reads CASSNLLAPGNTEAFF. The CDR3 bases are TGTGCCAGTAGTAACCTTCTCGCGCCGGGGAACACTGAAGCTTTCTTT. This chain connects TRBV19 to TRBJ1-1; no clear D. The CDR3 totals 16 residues. CDR1 LNHDA and CDR2 SQIVND come from the germline V gene (reference sequence). Deletions cut 4 bases from V and 1 base from J, with 16 bases between.

V and J are TRBV28 and TRBJ1-6; D perhaps matches TRBD1 (6 bases). Trimming removed 6 bases at V and 0 bases at J, with 12 bases between. The germline CDR1 and CDR2 sequences are MDHEN and SYDVKM. This CDR3 is built from 16 residues. The CDR3 nucleotides are TGTGCCAGCAGGGGGGGGCCGAGCTCCTATAATTCACCCCTCCACTTT. This sequence encodes CASRGGPSSYNSPLHF.

The chain uses TRBV9 and TRBJ2-5; D is perhaps TRBD1 (6 bases). This CDR3 has 15 residues. Trimming left V 4 bases short and J 1 base short, with 14 bases between. CDR1 and CDR2 (germline): SGDLS, YYNGEE. The CDR3 loop reads CASSQQGRGQETQYF. The CDR3 bases are TGTGCCAGCAGCCAACAGGGACGGGGCCAAGAGACCCAGTACTTC.

The chain recombines TRBV5-6 with TRBJ2-7; D gene ambiguous. The V gene's germline CDR1 is SGHDT and CDR2 YYEEEE. There are 13 residues in the CDR3. V was cut by 0 bases and J by 3 bases, with 7 bases left in between. The CDR3 nucleotides are TGTGCCAGCAGCTTGGTTTCATACTACGAGCAGTACTTC. Its protein product is CASSLVSYYEQYF.

J is TRBJ2-7 and V is TRBV18; 9 bases match TRBD1. V shed 4 bases and J 5 bases; nucleotides not matched to a gene: 3. There are 13 residues in the CDR3. Germline CDR1 reads KGHSH; CDR2 reads LQKENI. Here the CDR3 DNA reads TGTGCCAGCTCACGGGGGACAGGGAACGAGCAGTACTTC. This encodes CASSRGTGNEQYF.

The chain couples TRBV20-1 to TRBJ1-2, with TRBD1 matching 7 bases. The CDR3 consists of 13 residues. After removal of 5 bases from V and 4 bases from J, the junction contained 7 bases not matched to a gene. Germline CDR1 is DFQATT and CDR2 is SNEGSKA (reference sequence). Written as DNA, the CDR3 is TGCAGTGCTGGTGGGGGACAGCTCTATGGCTACACCTTC. Translation gives CSAGGGQLYGYTF.

The chain couples TRBV5-1 to TRBJ2-1; the D gene is possibly TRBD2 (5 bases). CDR1 is SGHRS and CDR2 is YFSETQ in the germline V gene. Trimming took off 0 bases at V and 8 bases at J, with 12 bases between the two ends. The CDR3 has 14 residues. DNA for the CDR3: TGCGCCAGCAGCTTGGGAGCGGCGGACGATGAGCAGTTCTTC. It codes for CASSLGAADDEQFF.

The gene calls are TRBV12-3 or TRBV12-4 and TRBJ2-7; D not resolved. V lost 6 bases to trimming and J lost 2 bases, with 8 bases between them. CDR3 length: 12 amino acids. The CDR3 nucleotides are TGTGCCAGCAGCCGGCACCCCTACGAGCAGTACTTC. Translation gives CASSRHPYEQYF.

The CDR3 protein is CASSEYNSPLHF. The CDR3 DNA reads TGTGCCAGCAGTGAATATAATTCACCCCTCCACTTT. The chain carries TRBV25-1 and TRBJ1-6; D is unclear. V was clipped by 0 bases and J by 6 bases, with 0 bases between them. The CDR3 spans 12 residues. The V gene's germline CDR1 is MGHDK and CDR2 SYGVNS.

The J gene is TRBJ2-7, the V gene TRBV30; 8 nucleotides align to TRBD1. CDR3 length: 14 residues. V dropped 1 base and J dropped 3; count of bases not matched to a gene: 5. Looked up from germline, CDR1 is GTSNPN and CDR2 is SVGIG (reference sequence). As DNA, the CDR3 is TGTGCCTGGAGTGACCCAGGGGGCGACTACGAGCAGTACTTC. It encodes CAWSDPGGDYEQYF. Using reference TRBV30 and TRBJ2-7 for the parts outside the CDR3, the full variable domain is SQTIHQWPATLVQPVGSPLSLECTVEGTSNPNLYWYRQAAGRGLQLLFYSVGIGQISSEVPQNLSASRPQDRQFILSSKKLLLSDSGFYLCAWSDPGGDYEQYFGPGTRLTVT.

The V and J genes are TRBV20-1 and TRBJ2-2; TRBD2 might be the D (7 bases). This CDR3 has 15 residues. V was trimmed by 3 bases and J by 6 bases, leaving 17 bases between them. CDR1 DFQATT and CDR2 SNEGSKA come from the germline V gene (reference sequence). CDR3 sequence (DNA): TGCAGTGCTAGTCCGCGGTGGGGGGGCCCCGGGGAGCTGTTTTTT. Translated: CSASPRWGGPGELFF.